Described below is a single T cell receptor beta chain sequence and its context. No antigen is known for it. Germline V gives CDR1 LGHDT, CDR2 YNNKEL (reference sequence). J gave up 7 bases and V 6 bases, and 6 bases lay outside the gene matches. The CDR3 runs to 13 residues. TCRdb's copy holds only in-frame clones and misses some; the assay was immunoSEQ multiplex PCR. The sample shows some 150,000 clones, about 91% of them seen only once. The data were obtained in a study of T cell responses to AZD1222 COVID-19 vaccine. Study findings and constraints: Spike-specific TCR breadth and depth both grew after two AZD1222 doses. Clonal diversity may have been underestimated in mostly white British donors. Vaccine-associated CD4 TCRs ranged over spike, dominating at 160-218 and 743-854.

The chain combines TRBV3-1 (or the pseudogene TRBV3-2) with TRBJ1-2; 9 nucleotides align to TRBD1. The sequenced sample was peripheral blood, obtained on day 0 of MenACWY control vaccination. This receptor was taken from an adult in good health. CDR3 DNA: TGTGCCAGCAGACACAGGGGGCAAGGTGGCTACACCTTC. Translation gives CASRHRGQGGYTF.